The 5 T cell receptor beta chains presented below share a single source sample, sequenced in a study of T cell responses to AZD1222 COVID-19 vaccine. Measured with immunoSEQ multiplex PCR; TCRdb has only the in-frame clones, and not every one. The data show about 150,000 clones, with approximately 87% seen just once and 5.5% held by the top ten. Source: peripheral blood, taken on day 0 of MenACWY control vaccination. These receptors were collected from an adult in good health.

This clone has only one observation. The chain joins TRBV10-3 to TRBJ2-3, with 11 positions matching TRBD2. The germline CDR1 and CDR2 sequences are ENHRY and SYGVKD. This CDR3 region has 16 residues. Germline trimming cut 4 bases from V and 6 bases from J; bases unmatched to any gene: 9. CDR3 nucleotide sequence: TGTGCCATCAGTGGTCTTCTAGCGGGAGGTGGGGATACGCAGTATTTT. This gives the protein CAISGLLAGGGDTQYF.

The V call is TRBV5-4, the J call TRBJ2-3; 7 bases line up with TRBD2. CDR3 length: 16 amino acids. V shed 7 bases and J 0 bases; nucleotides not matched to a gene: 11. CDR1 is SGHNT, CDR2 YYREEE, per germline (reference sequence). The CDR3 protein is CASALRVSGSTDTQYF. The CDR3 DNA reads as TGTGCCAGCGCCCTCCGGGTTAGCGGGAGCACAGATACGCAGTATTTT.

The J gene is TRBJ2-5, the V gene TRBV7-2; perhaps TRBD2 as D (6 bases). Germline CDR1 and CDR2: SGHTA and FQGNSA. The V end lost 4 bases, the J end lost 13 bases, and 13 bases lay between the germline ends. CDR3 length: 11 residues. This chain's CDR3 is CASSSWGDAYF. The CDR3 nucleotides are TGTGCCAGCAGCTCGTGGGGGGACGCGTACTTC.

The V and J genes are TRBV15 and TRBJ2-7; 8 nucleotides align to TRBD1. Unmatched junction bases numbered 8, after V lost 7 bases and J lost 3 bases. CDR1 LNHNV and CDR2 YYDKDF come from the germline V gene (reference sequence). The CDR3 runs to 14 residues. Written as DNA, the CDR3 is TGTGCCACCAACCCCGGGACAGGAGACTACGAGCAGTACTTC. Translation: CATNPGTGDYEQYF. The variable domain in full, with the rest retrieved from reference TRBV15 and TRBJ2-7, is DAMVIQNPRYQVTQFGKPVTLSCSQTLNHNVMYWYQQKSSQAPKLLFHYYDKDFNNEADTPDNFQSRRPNTSFCFLDIRSPGLGDTAMYLCATNPGTGDYEQYFGPGTRLTVT.

V and J are TRBV7-2 and TRBJ2-3; the D gene is possibly TRBD2 (6 bases). Germline CDR1 reads SGHTA; CDR2 reads FQGNSA. The CDR3 runs 16 residues. V lost 5 bases to trimming and J lost 0 bases, with 15 bases between them. This CDR3 is CASSPSLGRSTDTQYF. Written as DNA, the CDR3 is TGTGCCAGCAGCCCATCGCTGGGGAGGAGCACAGATACGCAGTATTTT.